This TCR beta chain was identified in a study of cytomegalovirus exposure and HLA in healthy donors (TCRdb year 2017). For context, the study as a whole: According to an earlier analysis of 587 of the donors, roughly 180 million T cells yielded roughly 110 million unique TCR beta sequences and 276 Gb of sequence data. Every repertoire in the discovery cohort had been generated on one and the same sequencing platform. In a later genetic analysis, genome-wide SNP genotypes for about three fifths of the roughly 670 donors were used, and that subset was treated as a discovery cohort. Using immunosequencing, the study profiled T cell repertoires from approximately 700 subjects and related those repertoires to cytomegalovirus serostatus. Rather than drawing on any new phenotypic data, the later analysis identified candidate immune exposures from TCR beta sequences and the way those sequences occurred across donors. To predict cytomegalovirus infection status, the study combined high-throughput TCR immunosequencing, statistical association of individual TCRs with disease status, and machine learning. Among 300 to 500 genotyped donors of the cohort, an average of roughly 230,000 unique TCR beta nucleotide sequences was sequenced per donor, of which 15% to 20% were non-productive. HLA typing included class I and class II loci at four-digit resolution. The genetic ancestry cluster associated with self-reported Caucasian donors included about four fifths of the 300 to 400 genotyped donors. The aim of the study was to test whether cataloging public T cell receptors could identify signatures of past pathogen exposure. Roughly 5 DR-DQ haplotypes were handled as single units for association and clustering, since linkage in the cohort was strong. A later analysis re-examined previously published TCR beta repertoires from more than 550 donors and added high-resolution HLA genotyping to investigate patterns of TCR occurrence. In addition to the first cohort of hundreds of subjects, a separate validation cohort of approximately 110 different subjects was used. Typing coverage differed by locus: A, B, C, DRB1 and DQB1 were typed in roughly 620-630 donors, DQA1 in approximately 520, DPA1 in some 600, and DPB1 in around 440. Donor age, sex, ethnicity and CMV serostatus were collected together with the repertoire data. An early release covering roughly 600 HLA-typed donors comprised 250 to 350 gigabases of sequencing data and approximately 85 million unique TCR sequences. To decide whether each TCR beta V gene segment behaved as functional or pseudogenic, an earlier analysis of over 500 of the donors relied on high-throughput TCR beta sequencing.

The germline V gene provides CDR1 MNHEY and CDR2 SVGAGI. Including the terminal cysteine and phenylalanine, the CDR3 comprises 14 residues. Here the CDR3 DNA is all that survives: 42 bases in frame from base 1. Beyond this particular receptor, the publication reports: In an earlier analysis of some 550 of the donors, most TCR beta V segments were observed in productive rearrangements about 87% or about 30% of the time, broadly matching IMGT annotations. In a later analysis, most CMV-associated TCR beta chains were found to appear HLA-restricted, with HLA associations seemingly driven largely by CMV exposure. A later genetic analysis reported fewer N-insertions in productive TCRs among donors in an Asian-associated ancestry cluster than the roughly 690-donor mean. The only immune exposure information available for the cohort was CMV serostatus. A further reported finding was that TCR beta sequences accurately predicted the HLA-A and HLA-B alleles for most subjects in the first cohort. Because HLA typing was missing for some donors at each locus, association tests included only the typed subset. The classifier was reported to diagnose cytomegalovirus status with high specificity and sensitivity in both the original and validation cohorts. The cohort was sequenced for TCR beta chains only, and without alpha or paired-chain data the features that could be detected were limited. When HLA alleles, especially DR and DQ, strongly co-occurred, TCR associations were difficult to assign to individual alleles. The earlier analysis of almost 600 of the donors excluded 15 to 20 rarely observed V segments, including chromosome 9 orphons, because counts were too low. Because the 87-base-pair reads could not distinguish some IMGT-functional V segments, including TRBV6-2 and TRBV6-3, those segments were excluded. A later analysis found that HLA-associated TCR beta chains were more clonally expanded and had lower generation probabilities than equally common non-associated chains. A later analysis associated around 16,000 TCR beta sequences with specific HLA alleles at a false discovery rate of 0.05. According to the authors, the approach could potentially be generalized to other disease states and immunological phenotypes. According to a later analysis, parvovirus B19, influenza, CMV and Epstein-Barr virus appeared linked to several top co-occurrence clusters. A cluster of highly shared sequence variants was judged likely to be a technical artifact of the sequencing pipeline. A few of the identified cytomegalovirus-associated TCR beta chains were confirmed in vitro to be specific for cytomegalovirus antigens. Most TCR sequences were observed very rarely across donors, whereas some public TCRs were present in many individuals. Correlated functional status among segregating V segments might reflect linkage disequilibrium, but an unknown experimental factor could not be ruled out. The study listed 150 to 200 TCR beta chains as associated with cytomegalovirus. Presence/absence analyses assumed roughly uniform sequencing depth across donors, an assumption that may not hold. V-gene and J-gene trimming of TCR beta chains was associated with a missense DCLRE1C variant in a later genetic analysis, and the association was replicated in an independent cohort. According to a later analysis, TCR association rates differed among HLA loci, with DRB1 alleles showing the most associated TCRs and HLA-C alleles showing the fewest.

The library was obtained by the immunoSEQ multiplex PCR assay. For the multiplex PCR, a mixture combining 60 forward primers for TCR Vbeta segments and 13 reverse primers for TCR Jbeta segments was used. The CDR3 region of rearranged TCR beta genes was amplified from genomic DNA with a multiplex PCR assay. The amplified TCR beta libraries were sequenced on the Illumina HiSeq System as 87-base-pair reads. Per the original workflow: A later analysis tallied tens of millions of unique TCR beta chains across the 666 repertoires, and about 12 million of those chains were shared by two or more donors. Raw reads were error-corrected and collapsed into unique sequences by a nearest-neighbor algorithm in which closely related sequences were merged to remove PCR and sequencing errors. Alignment of CDR3 sequences to IMGT reference sequences was used to assign V, D and J gene segments. For a sequence to be retained, a match of at least six nucleotides to both a V gene segment and a J gene segment was required. Rearrangements were classified as productive when the CDR3 lacked stop codons and remained in frame with V and J, and all other rearrangements were classified as non-productive. Following IMGT convention, CDR3 was defined as the stretch from the second conserved V-encoded cysteine to the conserved J-encoded phenylalanine. The earlier analysis of some 600 of the donors excluded sequences that lacked an unambiguous match to a single V gene segment. An earlier analysis of several hundred of the donors called V segments functional above 56.7% productive rearrangements and segregating when the between-donor standard deviation exceeded 5%. A statistical classification framework was built to diagnose cytomegalovirus status from the catalog of TCR beta chain sequences. In a later analysis, V and J genes were assigned by comparing TCR nucleotide sequences against IMGT/GENE-DB human TR gene sequences. A later analysis assigned CDR3 sequences and most-parsimonious VDJ recombination scenarios with the TCRdist pipeline. In a later analysis, every TCR beta chain was defined by the combination of its CDR3 amino acid sequence and its V-gene family, and reads without a unique V-gene family were dropped. In a later analysis, around 600 highly shared, low-generation-probability nucleotide sequences were removed to address suspected cross-contamination and a sequencing artifact. For each public chain, a later analysis derived a clonal expansion index from normalized ranks of inferred template counts within each repertoire. A later analysis computed generation probabilities with a VDJ recombination model fitted to out-of-frame rearrangements, and checked the results against IGoR. In a later analysis, hypergeometric tests were used to score TCR-TCR, TCR-HLA and TCR-CMV co-occurrence, with a repertoire-size bias correction applied to TCR pairs. To estimate false discovery rates, a later analysis permuted the HLA or CMV assignments 20 times. In a later analysis, co-occurring TCRs were grouped using DBSCAN, and TCRdist sequence similarity was added for clustering within HLA-allele-positive subsets. Repertoires with fewer than 30,000 or more than 120,000 public chains, plus five repertoires with anomalous nucleotide sharing, were excluded from co-occurrence clustering. TCRdb carries this immuneACCESS record with in-frame sequences only. Its versions omit some clonotypes, under half of them owing to an unresolved V gene in the studies checked, with the rest unexplained. The V and J calls and clone size are taken from that table; D and trimming were inferred from the DNA. This sample gives around 140,000 clones in total; roughly 76% of them show up just once. The ten largest clones add up to 1.5% to 2% of the sample.

The cohort was made up of 666 healthy bone marrow donors. At the time of sampling, every cohort member was nominally healthy, though immune exposures that went unrecorded were likely present. The donor was CMV seronegative and was included in the group of around 320 seronegative cohort members. Every donor gave a peripheral blood sample, and the peripheral blood mononuclear cells from that sample were used for TCR beta sequencing. The Qiagen DNeasy Blood Extraction Kit was used to extract genomic DNA from the blood cell samples. With respect to this clone: Its antigen specificity is not known. The junction departs from the called germline gene at one end, perhaps through a read error.

This clonotype was sampled from a female donor in good health and CMV-seronegative. The sequencing sample was made of PBMCs. The V gene is TRBV6-5 and the J gene is TRBJ1-2; the D gene is possibly TRBD1, with 5 bases matching. The CDR3 here reads CASSNSTANYGYTF. The bases read TGTGCCAGCAGTAACTCGACAGCTAACTATGGCTACACCTTC.